One and the same sample provided the 18 T cell receptor beta chains below, sequenced in a study of blood T cells in healthy people across ages. It was with a sample-barcoded 5' primer and a J-beta primer mix that a second PCR of roughly 6 to 12 cycles was run. Each CDR3 protein is one row after TCRdb ran MiXCR on the 5' RACE reads. Among around 1,000,000 distinct CDR3 sequences listed, 35% to 40% were seen once. Sequencing input: blood. Receptors were obtained from a man aged 18 to 29 in good health.

This clonotype was seen once. The chain couples TRBV30 to TRBJ1-6; a weak D match, TRBD1 (6 bases). Germline CDR1 GTSNPN, CDR2 SVGIG (reference sequence). CDR3 length: 15 residues. V shed 4 bases and J shed 4 bases, with 14 bases lying between them. This CDR3 reads CAWTDLRGYNSPLHF. In DNA form, the CDR3 reads TGTGCCTGGACTGACCTTAGGGGGTATAATTCACCCCTCCACTTT.

This clonotype turned up a few times. The V and J genes are TRBV7-9 and TRBJ2-3, with D tentatively TRBD1 or TRBD2 (5 bases each). Trimming took off 6 bases at V and 2 bases at J, with 15 bases between the two ends. This CDR3 is built from 15 residues. CDR1 and CDR2 from the germline V gene are SEHNR and FQNEAQ (reference sequence). CDR3: CASRTGTGPTDTQYF. The CDR3 DNA sequence: TGTGCCAGCAGGACCGGGACGGGACCCACAGATACGCAGTATTTT.

This clonotype came up a few times. The chain carries TRBV28 and TRBJ2-3, with D unclear. Between the trimmed V and J ends, which lost 4 bases and 1 base, there was a span of 12 bases. In germline, CDR1 is MDHEN, CDR2 SYDVKM. The CDR3 runs 15 residues. This CDR3 reads CASSSSVRRTDTQYF. CDR3 nucleotides: TGTGCCAGCAGTTCCTCGGTTAGACGCACAGATACGCAGTATTTT. The full variable domain, in which reference TRBV28 and TRBJ2-3 provide the parts outside the CDR3, is DVKVTQSSRYLVKRTGEKVFLECVQDMDHENMFWYRQDPGLGLRLIYFSYDVKMKEKGDIPEGYSVSREKKERFSLILESASTNQTSMYLCASSSSVRRTDTQYFGPGTRLTVL.

The J gene is TRBJ2-1, the V gene TRBV4-2; a weak D match, TRBD1 (6 bases). CDR1 LGHNA and CDR2 YNFKEQ come from the germline V gene. Trimming cost V 0 bases and J 4 bases, with 16 bases left between them. This CDR3 is 17 amino acids long. In DNA form, the CDR3 reads TGTGCCAGCAGCCAAGATTTGGAAACAGGGCTATACAATGAGCAGTTCTTC. As protein: CASSQDLETGLYNEQFF.

This clonotype has only a few counts. The chain carries TRBV7-9 and TRBJ1-6; a possible D gene is TRBD1 (6 bases). The V and J ends lost 5 bases and 8 bases respectively, with 13 bases between them. The CDR3 is 14 residues long. The V gene's germline CDR1 is SEHNR and CDR2 FQNEAQ (reference sequence). CDR3 nucleotides: TGTGCCAGCAGCCCCAACAGGGTTGATTCACCCCTCCACTTT. Amino acid sequence: CASSPNRVDSPLHF.

A few counts support this clonotype. The chain joins TRBV7-9 to TRBJ2-2, with a tentative D call TRBD1 (5 bases). The V end was cut by 6 bases, the J end by 3 bases, with 11 bases between. This CDR3 region has 14 residues. Germline assignment: CDR1 SEHNR and CDR2 FQNEAQ (reference sequence). In DNA, the CDR3 is TGTGCCAGCAGATCTGGGGCCGACACCGGGGAGCTGTTTTTT. The encoded protein is CASRSGADTGELFF.

This clonotype was detected a few times. The J gene is TRBJ2-1, the V gene TRBV12-3 or TRBV12-4; 12 positions match TRBD2. The CDR3 loop spans 17 amino acids. The ends lost 3 bases at V and 5 bases at J; junction bases unmatched: 8. The CDR3 here is CASSFARTSGANNEQFF. In nucleotides, the CDR3 is TGTGCCAGCAGTTTTGCGAGGACTAGCGGGGCAAACAATGAGCAGTTCTTC.

V is TRBV20-1 and J is TRBJ2-5, with 8 bases matching TRBD1. The V and J ends lost 3 bases and 4 bases, in that order; junction bases with no gene match: 10. This CDR3 comprises 15 residues. Germline V gene sequence: CDR1 DFQATT, CDR2 SNEGSKA (reference sequence). In DNA, the CDR3 is TGCAGTGCTAGCCCCTGGACAGGGTTGCGAGAGACCCAGTACTTC. Protein: CSASPWTGLRETQYF.

V and J are TRBV7-3 and TRBJ2-3; 9 bases align to TRBD2. The CDR3 sequence is 16 residues long. CDR1 and CDR2 (germline): SGHTA, FQGTGA. Trimming cost V 3 bases and J 4 bases; bases outside gene matches: 8. CDR3 loop: CASSFLGGGVPDTQYF. CDR3 in DNA: TGTGCCAGCAGCTTTCTCGGCGGGGGGGTACCAGATACGCAGTATTTT.

The rearrangement links TRBV5-4 to TRBJ1-2; tentatively, D is TRBD1 (5 bases). V dropped 1 base and J dropped 0 bases, with 16 bases sitting between them. Germline V lookup: CDR1 SGHNT, CDR2 YYREEE (reference sequence). This CDR3 contains 17 residues. The chain's CDR3 is CASSLNFGTASNYGYTF. CDR3 bases: TGTGCCAGCAGCTTGAATTTCGGGACGGCCTCTAACTATGGCTACACCTTC.

The CDR3 sequence: CSAQKGGPKENEQFF. The CDR3, as DNA: TGCAGTGCGCAGAAGGGGGGGCCGAAAGAGAATGAGCAGTTCTTC. The rearrangement links TRBV20-1 to TRBJ2-1; maybe TRBD2 (7 bases). Trimming shortened V by 6 bases and J by 7 bases, and 22 bases separated the two germline ends. Germline lookup yields CDR1 DFQATT and CDR2 SNEGSKA (reference sequence). The CDR3 length is 15 residues.

This clonotype was recorded many times. J is TRBJ2-5 and V is TRBV10-3; 8 positions agree with TRBD1. The germline gives CDR1 ENHRY, CDR2 SYGVKD. With V trimmed by 4 bases and J by 1 base, 5 bases remained unmatched. The CDR3 contains 15 residues. The CDR3 here is CAISVGQGVQETQYF. Written as DNA, the CDR3 is TGTGCCATCAGTGTTGGACAGGGTGTCCAAGAGACCCAGTACTTC.

This clonotype was counted between two and nine times. The chain links TRBV7-8 to TRBJ2-1, with a possible D match to TRBD1 (5 bases). The CDR3 totals 18 residues. In germline, CDR1 is SGHVS, CDR2 FQNEAQ. V dropped 1 base and J dropped 4 bases, with 20 bases sitting between them. The CDR3 nucleotides read TGTGCCAGCAGCTTAGTCAGGGCCCTCACCTCACTTTACAATGAGCAGTTCTTC. The encoded protein is CASSLVRALTSLYNEQFF.

To note about this clonotype: Germline and junction disagree at one end, which may indicate a read error. The chain combines TRBV20-1 with TRBJ2-5; possibly TRBD2 for D (5 bases). The CDR3 loop spans 12 amino acids. From germline, CDR1 is DFQATT and CDR2 SNEGSKA (reference sequence). DNA of the CDR3: TGCAGTGCTACCGGGATCCAAGAGGCCCAGTACTTC. It is translated as CSATGIQEAQYF.

This clonotype was recorded many times. The rearrangement uses TRBV2 and TRBJ2-1; 8 positions match TRBD2. J gave up 8 bases and V 2 bases, and 5 bases lay outside the gene matches. The CDR3 covers 14 residues. Germline loops: CDR1 SNHLY, CDR2 FYNNEI. DNA of the CDR3: TGTGCCAGCAGTGAATACAAGCGGGGGTATGAGCAGTTCTTC. Its translation is CASSEYKRGYEQFF.

This chain uses TRBV6-6 with TRBJ1-5, with 9 positions matching TRBD1. The CDR3 has 17 residues. V lost 2 bases to trimming and J lost 1 base; unmatched junction nucleotides: 6. CDR1 and CDR2 (germline): MNHNY, SVGAGI (reference sequence). The chain's CDR3 is CASSYAGGQGSNQPQHF. The CDR3 DNA reads TGTGCCAGCAGTTACGCCGGAGGACAGGGGAGCAATCAGCCCCAGCATTTT.

About this clonotype: One end of the junction is discordant with germline, which a read error may explain. J is TRBJ2-5 and V is TRBV28, with a possible D match to TRBD2 (5 bases). CDR1 and CDR2 from the germline V gene are MDHEN and SYDVKM. CDR3 length: 15 residues. CDR3 in DNA: TGTGCCAGCAGTTCTCCCGGGAATGTTAAAGAGATCCAGTACTTC. Translating gives CASSSPGNVKEIQYF.

This clonotype turned up a few times. The chain employs TRBV9 and TRBJ2-1, with a possible D match to TRBD2 (5 bases). Germline V gene lookup returns CDR1 SGDLS and CDR2 YYNGEE. This CDR3 contains 16 residues. Trimming stripped 4 bases from V and 0 bases from J, with 14 bases between. CDR3 residues: CASSPRSGVSYNEQFF. Here the CDR3 DNA reads TGTGCCAGCAGCCCCCGGTCCGGGGTCTCCTACAATGAGCAGTTCTTC. Based on the CDR3 plus reference TRBV9 and TRBJ2-1, the full variable domain is DSGVTQTPKHLITATGQRVTLRCSPRSGDLSVYWYQQSLDQGLQFLIQYYNGEERAKGNILERFSAQQFPDLHSELNLSSLELGDSALYFCASSPRSGVSYNEQFFGPGTRLTVL.